Sequencing of this TCR beta chain was carried out in a study of cytomegalovirus exposure and HLA in healthy donors. Comment on this clone: What it binds is unknown.

Germline CDR1 reads SGHVS; CDR2 reads FQNEAQ. V was trimmed by 5 bases and J by 8 bases, leaving 7 bases between them. The CDR3 is made up of 11 amino acids. Findings of the study overall: Donors were assumed by presence/absence analyses to have roughly uniform sequencing depth. High sensitivity and specificity were reportedly achieved when the classifier diagnosed cytomegalovirus status. Among donors in an Asian-associated ancestry cluster, a later analysis reportedly found fewer N-insertions than the roughly 730-donor mean. A later analysis reported that several of the most significant clusters appeared to be linked to common viral pathogens, among them Epstein-Barr virus.

Amplification used 60 Vbeta primers and 13 Jbeta primers. Here immunoSEQ multiplex PCR was the method, and the copy in TCRdb shows in-frame clones only, minus some. The data contain more than 150,000 clones, around 80% of them singletons. This sequence originates from a male donor in good health and CMV-seronegative. The chain is built from TRBV7-8 and TRBJ2-1; D ambiguous. The sample taken for sequencing was PBMCs. CDR3 region: CASSPGHEQFF. CDR3 coding DNA: TGTGCCAGCAGCCCAGGCCATGAGCAGTTCTTC.